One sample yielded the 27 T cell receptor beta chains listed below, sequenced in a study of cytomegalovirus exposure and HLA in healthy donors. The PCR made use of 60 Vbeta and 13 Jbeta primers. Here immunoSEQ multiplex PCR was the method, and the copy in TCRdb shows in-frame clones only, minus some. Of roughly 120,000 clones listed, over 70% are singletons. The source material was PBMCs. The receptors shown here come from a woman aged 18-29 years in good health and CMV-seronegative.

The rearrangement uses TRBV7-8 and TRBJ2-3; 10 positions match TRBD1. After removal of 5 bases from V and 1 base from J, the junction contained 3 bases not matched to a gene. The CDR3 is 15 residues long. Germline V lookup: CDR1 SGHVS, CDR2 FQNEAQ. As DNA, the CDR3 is TGTGCCAGCAGCCCCGGGACAGGGGGCACAGATACGCAGTATTTT. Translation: CASSPGTGGTDTQYF. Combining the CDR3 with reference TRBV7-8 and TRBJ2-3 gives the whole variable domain GAGVSQSPRYKVAKRGQDVALRCDPISGHVSLFWYQQALGQGPEFLTYFQNEAQLDKSGLPSDRFFAERPEGSVSTLKIQRTQQEDSAVYLCASSPGTGGTDTQYFGPGTRLTVL.

The CDR3 loop is CASSLVGSGGDTQYF. CDR3 in DNA: TGTGCCAGCAGCTTAGTTGGCTCAGGGGGAGATACGCAGTATTTT. The chain couples TRBV7-9 to TRBJ2-3; the match to TRBD1 covers 7 bases. The V segment lost 1 base and the J segment 5 bases; nucleotides outside the gene matches: 6. This CDR3 has 15 amino acids. Per the germline V gene, CDR1 is SEHNR and CDR2 is FQNEAQ (reference sequence). Based on the CDR3 plus reference TRBV7-9 and TRBJ2-3, the full variable domain is DTGVSQNPRHKITKRGQNVTFRCDPISEHNRLYWYRQTLGQGPEFLTYFQNEAQLEKSRLLSDRFSAERPKGSFSTLEIQRTEQGDSAMYLCASSLVGSGGDTQYFGPGTRLTVL.

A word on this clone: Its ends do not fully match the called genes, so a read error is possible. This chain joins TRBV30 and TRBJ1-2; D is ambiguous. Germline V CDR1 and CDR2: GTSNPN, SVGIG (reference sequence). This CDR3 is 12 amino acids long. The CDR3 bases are TGTGCCTGGAGTGCTGGACTCCATGGCTACCCCTTC. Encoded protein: CAWSAGLHGYPF.

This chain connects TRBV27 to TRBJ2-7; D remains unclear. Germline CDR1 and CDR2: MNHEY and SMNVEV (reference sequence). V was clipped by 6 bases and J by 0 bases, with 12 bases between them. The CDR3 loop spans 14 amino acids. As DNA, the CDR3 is TGTGCCAGCAGGGTACTGGGCAGCTCCTACGAGCAGTACTTC. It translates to CASRVLGSSYEQYF.

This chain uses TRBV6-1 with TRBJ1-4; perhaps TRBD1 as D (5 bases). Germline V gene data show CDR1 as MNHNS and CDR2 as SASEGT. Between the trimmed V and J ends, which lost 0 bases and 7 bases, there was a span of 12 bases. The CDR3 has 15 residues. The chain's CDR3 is CASSEAFWGVEKLFF. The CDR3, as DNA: TGTGCCAGCAGTGAAGCGTTCTGGGGCGTTGAAAAACTGTTTTTT.

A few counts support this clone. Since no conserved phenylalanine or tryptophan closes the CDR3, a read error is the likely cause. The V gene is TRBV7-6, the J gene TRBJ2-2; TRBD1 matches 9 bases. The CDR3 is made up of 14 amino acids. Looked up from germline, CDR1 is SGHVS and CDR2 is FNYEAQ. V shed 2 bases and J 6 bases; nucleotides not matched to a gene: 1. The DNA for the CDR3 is TGTGCCAGCAGCTTAACAGGGGGCTCCGGGGAGCTGTTTGTT. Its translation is CASSLTGGSGELFV.

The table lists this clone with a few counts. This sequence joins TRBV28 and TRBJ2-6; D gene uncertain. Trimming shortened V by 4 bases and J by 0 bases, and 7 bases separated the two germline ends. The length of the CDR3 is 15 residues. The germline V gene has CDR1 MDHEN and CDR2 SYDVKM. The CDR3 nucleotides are TGTGCCAGCAGTTCACAGCACTCTGGGGCCAACGTCCTGACTTTC. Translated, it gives CASSSQHSGANVLTF.

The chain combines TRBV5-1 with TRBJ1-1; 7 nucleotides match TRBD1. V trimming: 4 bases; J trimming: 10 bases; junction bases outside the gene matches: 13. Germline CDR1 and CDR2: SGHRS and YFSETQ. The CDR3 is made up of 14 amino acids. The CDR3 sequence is CASSLNRGVIGAFF. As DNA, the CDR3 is TGCGCCAGCAGCCTAAACAGGGGTGTCATTGGAGCTTTCTTT. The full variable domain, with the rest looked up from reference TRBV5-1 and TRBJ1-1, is KAGVTQTPRYLIKTRGQQVTLSCSPISGHRSVSWYQQTPGQGLQFLFEYFSETQRNKGNFPGRFSGRQFSNSRSEMNVSTLELGDSALYLCASSLNRGVIGAFFGQGTRLTVV.

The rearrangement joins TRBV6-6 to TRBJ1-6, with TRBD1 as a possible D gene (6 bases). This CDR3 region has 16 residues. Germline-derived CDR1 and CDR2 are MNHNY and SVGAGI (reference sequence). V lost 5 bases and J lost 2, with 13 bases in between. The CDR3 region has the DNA TGTGCCAGCAGTGCCCAGGGGATCGCCTATAATTCACCCCTCCACTTT. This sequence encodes CASSAQGIAYNSPLHF.

This CDR3 reads CASGQDQETQYF. Written as DNA, the CDR3 is TGTGCCAGCGGTCAGGACCAAGAGACCCAGTACTTC. The J gene is TRBJ2-5, the V gene TRBV9; D gene ambiguous. Germline lookup yields CDR1 SGDLS and CDR2 YYNGEE. The ends were cut back, 7 bases at V and 0 bases at J, with 7 bases in the middle. The CDR3 runs to 12 residues.

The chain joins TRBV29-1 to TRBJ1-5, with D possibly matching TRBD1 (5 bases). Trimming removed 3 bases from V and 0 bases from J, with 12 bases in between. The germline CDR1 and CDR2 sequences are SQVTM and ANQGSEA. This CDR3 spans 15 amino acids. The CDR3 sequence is CSVEMGRNSNQPQHF. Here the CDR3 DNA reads TGCAGCGTTGAGATGGGGCGGAATAGCAATCAGCCCCAGCATTTT.

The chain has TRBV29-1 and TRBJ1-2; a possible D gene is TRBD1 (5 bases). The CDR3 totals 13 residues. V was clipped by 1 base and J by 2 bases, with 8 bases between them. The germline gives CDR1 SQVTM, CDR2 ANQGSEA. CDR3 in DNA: TGCAGCGTTGAAGGTGGGGGGAACTATGGCTACACCTTC. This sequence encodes CSVEGGGNYGYTF.

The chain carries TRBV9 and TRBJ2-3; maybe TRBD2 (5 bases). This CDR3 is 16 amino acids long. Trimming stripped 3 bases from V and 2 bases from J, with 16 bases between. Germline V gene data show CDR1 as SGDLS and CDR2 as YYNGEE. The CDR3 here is CASSAGVLRLTDTQYF. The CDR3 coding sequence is TGTGCCAGCAGCGCCGGGGTCTTACGACTCACAGATACGCAGTATTTT.

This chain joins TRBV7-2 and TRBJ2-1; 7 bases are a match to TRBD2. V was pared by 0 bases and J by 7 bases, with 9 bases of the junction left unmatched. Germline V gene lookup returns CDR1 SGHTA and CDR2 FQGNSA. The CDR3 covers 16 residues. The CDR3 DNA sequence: TGTGCCAGCAGCTTAGCGACTGGACTAGTGAGGAATGAGCAGTTCTTC. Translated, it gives CASSLATGLVRNEQFF.

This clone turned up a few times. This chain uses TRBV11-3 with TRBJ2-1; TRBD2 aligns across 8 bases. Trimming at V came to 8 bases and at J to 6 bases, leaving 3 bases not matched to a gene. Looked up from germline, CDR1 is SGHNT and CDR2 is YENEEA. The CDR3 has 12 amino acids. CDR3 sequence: CASATSGNEQFF. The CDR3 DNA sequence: TGTGCCAGCGCCACTAGCGGCAATGAGCAGTTCTTC.

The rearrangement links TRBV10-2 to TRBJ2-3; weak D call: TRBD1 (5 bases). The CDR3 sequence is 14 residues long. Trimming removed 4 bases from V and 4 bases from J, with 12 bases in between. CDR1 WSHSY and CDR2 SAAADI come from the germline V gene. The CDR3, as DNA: TGCGCCAGCAGTGCCCGACAGAGACCAGATACGCAGTATTTT. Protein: CASSARQRPDTQYF.

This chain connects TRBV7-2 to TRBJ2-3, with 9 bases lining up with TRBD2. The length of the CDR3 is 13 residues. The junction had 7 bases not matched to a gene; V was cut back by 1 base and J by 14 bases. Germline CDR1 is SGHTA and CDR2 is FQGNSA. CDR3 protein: CASSLDSGGPLYF. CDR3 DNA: TGTGCCAGCAGCTTAGATAGCGGGGGTCCTCTGTATTTT.

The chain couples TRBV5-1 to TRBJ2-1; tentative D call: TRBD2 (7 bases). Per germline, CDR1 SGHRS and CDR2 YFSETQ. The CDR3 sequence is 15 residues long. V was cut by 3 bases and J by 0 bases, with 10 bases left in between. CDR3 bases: TGCGCCAGCAGCTCCGCGGGGGCCTCCTACAATGAGCAGTTCTTC. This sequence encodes CASSSAGASYNEQFF.

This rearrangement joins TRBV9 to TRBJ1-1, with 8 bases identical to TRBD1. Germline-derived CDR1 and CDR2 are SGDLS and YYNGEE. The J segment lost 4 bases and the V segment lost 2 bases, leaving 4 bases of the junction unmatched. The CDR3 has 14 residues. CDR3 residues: CASSVADRGTEAFF. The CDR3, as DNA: TGTGCCAGCAGCGTCGCCGACAGGGGCACTGAAGCTTTCTTT.

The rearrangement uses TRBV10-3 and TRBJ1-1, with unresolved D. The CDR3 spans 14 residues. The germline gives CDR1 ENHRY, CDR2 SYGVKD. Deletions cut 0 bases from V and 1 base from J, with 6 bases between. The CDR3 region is CAISESFGNTEAFF. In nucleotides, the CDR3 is TGTGCCATCAGTGAGTCATTCGGGAACACTGAAGCTTTCTTT.

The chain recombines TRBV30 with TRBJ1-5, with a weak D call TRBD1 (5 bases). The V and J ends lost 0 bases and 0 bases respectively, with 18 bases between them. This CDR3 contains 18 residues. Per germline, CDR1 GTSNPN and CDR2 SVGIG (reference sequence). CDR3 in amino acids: CAWSVWGQEGYSNQPQHF. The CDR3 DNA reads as TGTGCCTGGAGTGTATGGGGCCAGGAGGGGTATAGCAATCAGCCCCAGCATTTT. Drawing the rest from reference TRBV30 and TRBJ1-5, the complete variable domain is SQTIHQWPATLVQPVGSPLSLECTVEGTSNPNLYWYRQAAGRGLQLLFYSVGIGQISSEVPQNLSASRPQDRQFILSSKKLLLSDSGFYLCAWSVWGQEGYSNQPQHFGDGTRLSIL.

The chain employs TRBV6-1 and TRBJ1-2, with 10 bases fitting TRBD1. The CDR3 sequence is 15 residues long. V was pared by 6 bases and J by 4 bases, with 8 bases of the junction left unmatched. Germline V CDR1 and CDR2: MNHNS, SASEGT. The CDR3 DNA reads TGTGCCAGCAGCGCCGGGACAGGGGACCTCTATGGCTACACCTTC. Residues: CASSAGTGDLYGYTF.

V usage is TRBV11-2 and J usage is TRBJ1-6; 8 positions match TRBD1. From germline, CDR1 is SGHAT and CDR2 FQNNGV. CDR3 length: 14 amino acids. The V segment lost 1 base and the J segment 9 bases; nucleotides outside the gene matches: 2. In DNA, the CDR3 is TGTGCCAGCAGCTTAGGGACAGGGACTTCACCCCTCCACTTT. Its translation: CASSLGTGTSPLHF. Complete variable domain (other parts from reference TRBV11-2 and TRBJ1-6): EAGVAQSPRYKIIEKRQSVAFWCNPISGHATLYWYQQILGQGPKLLIQFQNNGVVDDSQLPKDRFSAERLKGVDSTLKIQPAKLEDSAVYLCASSLGTGTSPLHFGNGTRLTVT.

The DNA for the CDR3 is TGCGCCAGCAGCCAAGGTTCTAGCGGGGGCCACCAAGAGACCCAGTACTTC. It translates to CASSQGSSGGHQETQYF. The chain employs TRBV4-1 and TRBJ2-5; 10 nucleotides align to TRBD2. The CDR3 is 17 amino acids. Germline CDR1 and CDR2: MGHRA and YSYEKL. J gave up 0 bases and V 1 base, and 5 bases lay outside the gene matches.

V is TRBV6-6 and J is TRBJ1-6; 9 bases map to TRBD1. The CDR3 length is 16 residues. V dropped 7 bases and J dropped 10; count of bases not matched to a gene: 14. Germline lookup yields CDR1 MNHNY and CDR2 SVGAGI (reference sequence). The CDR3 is CASTRLGGQGGSPLHF. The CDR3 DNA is TGTGCCAGCACCCGATTAGGGGGACAGGGAGGATCACCCCTCCACTTT.

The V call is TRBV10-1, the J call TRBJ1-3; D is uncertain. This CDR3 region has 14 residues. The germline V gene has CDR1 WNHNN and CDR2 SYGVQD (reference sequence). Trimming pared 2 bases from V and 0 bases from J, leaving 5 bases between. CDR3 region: CASSEGSSGNTIYF. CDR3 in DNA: TGCGCCAGCAGTGAGGGGAGCTCTGGAAACACCATATATTTT.

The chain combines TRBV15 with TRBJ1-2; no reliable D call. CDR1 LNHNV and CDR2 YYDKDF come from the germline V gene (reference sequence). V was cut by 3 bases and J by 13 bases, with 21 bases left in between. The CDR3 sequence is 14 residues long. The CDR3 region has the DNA TGTGCCACCAGCAGGATGTTGGGAGATAGAACCCCCACCTTC. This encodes CATSRMLGDRTPTF.